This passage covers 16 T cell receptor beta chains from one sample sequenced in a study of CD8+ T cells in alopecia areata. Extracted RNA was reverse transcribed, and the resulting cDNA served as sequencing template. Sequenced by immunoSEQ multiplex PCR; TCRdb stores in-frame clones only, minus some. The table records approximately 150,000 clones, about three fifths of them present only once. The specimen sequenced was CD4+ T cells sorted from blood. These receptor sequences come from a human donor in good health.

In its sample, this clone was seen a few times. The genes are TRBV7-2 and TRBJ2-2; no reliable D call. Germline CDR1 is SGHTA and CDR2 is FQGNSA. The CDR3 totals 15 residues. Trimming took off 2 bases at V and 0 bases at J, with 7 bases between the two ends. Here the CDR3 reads CASSLQSANTGELFF. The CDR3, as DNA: TGTGCCAGCAGCTTACAAAGCGCGAACACCGGGGAGCTGTTTTTT.

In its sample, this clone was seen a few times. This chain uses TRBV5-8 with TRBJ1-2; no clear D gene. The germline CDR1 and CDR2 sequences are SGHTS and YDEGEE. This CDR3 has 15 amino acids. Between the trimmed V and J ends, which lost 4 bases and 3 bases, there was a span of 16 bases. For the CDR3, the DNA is TGTGCCAGCAGCCTCCTTGGAGCGTCCTACTATGGCTACACCTTC. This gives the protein CASSLLGASYYGYTF.

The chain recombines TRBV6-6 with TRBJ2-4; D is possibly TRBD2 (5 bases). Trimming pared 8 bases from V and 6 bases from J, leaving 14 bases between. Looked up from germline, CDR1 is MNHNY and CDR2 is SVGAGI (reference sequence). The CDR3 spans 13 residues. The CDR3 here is CASLGAVINIQYF. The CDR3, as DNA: TGTGCCAGCTTGGGAGCGGTAATAAACATTCAGTACTTC.

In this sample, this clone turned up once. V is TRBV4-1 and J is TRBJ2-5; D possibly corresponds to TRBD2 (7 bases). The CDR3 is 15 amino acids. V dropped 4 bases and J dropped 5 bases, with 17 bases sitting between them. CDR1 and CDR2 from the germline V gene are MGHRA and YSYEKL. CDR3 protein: CASSREAGGPETQYF. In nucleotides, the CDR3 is TGCGCCAGCAGCCGAGAGGCCGGGGGGCCGGAGACCCAGTACTTC.

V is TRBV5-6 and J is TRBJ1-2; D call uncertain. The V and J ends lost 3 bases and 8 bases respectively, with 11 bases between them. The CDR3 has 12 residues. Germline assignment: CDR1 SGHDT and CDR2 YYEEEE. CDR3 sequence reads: CASSSGSLGYTF. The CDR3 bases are TGTGCCAGCAGCTCCGGGAGTCTCGGCTACACCTTC.

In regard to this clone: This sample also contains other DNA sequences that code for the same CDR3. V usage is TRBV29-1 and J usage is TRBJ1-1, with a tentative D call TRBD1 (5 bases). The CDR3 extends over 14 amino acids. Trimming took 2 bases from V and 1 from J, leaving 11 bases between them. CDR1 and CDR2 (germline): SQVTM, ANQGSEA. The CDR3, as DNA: TGCAGCGTTGAAAATTCTCAGGGGAACACTGAAGCTTTCTTT. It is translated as CSVENSQGNTEAFF.

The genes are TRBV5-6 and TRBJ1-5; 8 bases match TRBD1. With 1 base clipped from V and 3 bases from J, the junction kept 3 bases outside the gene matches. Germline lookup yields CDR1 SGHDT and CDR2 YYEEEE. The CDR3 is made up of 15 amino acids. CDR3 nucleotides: TGTGCCAGCAGCTTGCGGGACAGGAACAATCAGCCCCAGCATTTT. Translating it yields CASSLRDRNNQPQHF. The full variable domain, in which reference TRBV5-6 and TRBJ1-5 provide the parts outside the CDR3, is DAGVTQSPTHLIKTRGQQVTLRCSPKSGHDTVSWYQQALGQGPQFIFQYYEEEERQRGNFPDRFSGHQFPNYSSELNVNALLLGDSALYLCASSLRDRNNQPQHFGDGTRLSIL.

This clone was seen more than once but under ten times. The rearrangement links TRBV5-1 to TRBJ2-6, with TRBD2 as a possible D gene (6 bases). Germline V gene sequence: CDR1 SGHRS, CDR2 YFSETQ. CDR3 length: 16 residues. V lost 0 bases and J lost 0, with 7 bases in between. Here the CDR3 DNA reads TGCGCCAGCAGCTTGGCCGGGGGCTCTGGGGCCAACGTCCTGACTTTC. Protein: CASSLAGGSGANVLTF.

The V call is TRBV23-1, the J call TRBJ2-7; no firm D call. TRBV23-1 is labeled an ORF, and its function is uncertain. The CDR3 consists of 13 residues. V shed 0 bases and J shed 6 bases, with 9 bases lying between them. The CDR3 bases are TGCGCCAGCAGTCAATCCCCCTTCGGCGAGCAGTACTTC. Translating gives CASSQSPFGEQYF.

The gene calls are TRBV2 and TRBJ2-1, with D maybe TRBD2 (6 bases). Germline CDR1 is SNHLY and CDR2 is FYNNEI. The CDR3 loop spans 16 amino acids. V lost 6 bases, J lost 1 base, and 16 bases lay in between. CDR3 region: CASSELGTPSYNEQFF. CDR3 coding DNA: TGTGCCAGCAGCGAACTCGGGACTCCATCCTACAATGAGCAGTTCTTC.

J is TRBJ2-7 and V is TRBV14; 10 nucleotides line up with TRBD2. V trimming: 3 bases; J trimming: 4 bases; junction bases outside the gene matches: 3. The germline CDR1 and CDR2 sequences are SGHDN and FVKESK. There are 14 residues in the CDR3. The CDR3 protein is CASSQLAGVYEQYF. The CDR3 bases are TGTGCCAGCAGCCAGCTAGCGGGAGTGTACGAGCAGTACTTC.

In DNA, the CDR3 is TGCGCCAGCAGCTTAGGACTAGCGGGGTACAATGAGCAGTTCTTC. Translated, it gives CASSLGLAGYNEQFF. The V and J genes are TRBV5-1 and TRBJ2-1, with TRBD2 matching 12 bases. The CDR3 length is 15 residues. Looked up from germline, CDR1 is SGHRS and CDR2 is YFSETQ. After removal of 2 bases from V and 4 bases from J, the junction contained 1 base not matched to a gene. Looking up the rest from reference TRBV5-1 and TRBJ2-1 gives the full variable domain: KAGVTQTPRYLIKTRGQQVTLSCSPISGHRSVSWYQQTPGQGLQFLFEYFSETQRNKGNFPGRFSGRQFSNSRSEMNVSTLELGDSALYLCASSLGLAGYNEQFFGPGTRLTVL.

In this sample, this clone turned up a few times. CDR3 nucleotide sequence: TGTGCCAGCAGCCTTCTAGGGACAGGTGGCTACGAGCAGTACTTC. This encodes CASSLLGTGGYEQYF. The chain employs TRBV7-3 and TRBJ2-7, with TRBD1 identical over 8 bases. The CDR3 is 15 amino acids. With V trimmed by 5 bases and J by 3 bases, 9 bases remained unmatched. CDR1 SGHTA and CDR2 FQGTGA come from the germline V gene.

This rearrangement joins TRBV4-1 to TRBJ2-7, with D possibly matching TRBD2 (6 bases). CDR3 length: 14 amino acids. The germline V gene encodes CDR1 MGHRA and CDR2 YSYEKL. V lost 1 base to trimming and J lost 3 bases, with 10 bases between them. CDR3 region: CASSQVSGFYEQYF. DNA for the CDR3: TGCGCCAGCAGCCAAGTTAGCGGCTTCTACGAGCAGTACTTC.

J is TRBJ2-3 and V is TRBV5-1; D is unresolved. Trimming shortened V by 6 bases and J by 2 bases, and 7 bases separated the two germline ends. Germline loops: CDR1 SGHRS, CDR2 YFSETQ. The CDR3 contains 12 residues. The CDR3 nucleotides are TGCGCCAGCACGGCAGACACAGATACGCAGTATTTT. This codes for CASTADTDTQYF.

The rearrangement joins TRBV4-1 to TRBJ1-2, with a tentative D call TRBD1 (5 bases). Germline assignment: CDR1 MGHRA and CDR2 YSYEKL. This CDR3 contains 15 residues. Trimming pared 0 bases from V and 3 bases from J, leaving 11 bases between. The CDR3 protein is CASSQDDGADYGYTF. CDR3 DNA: TGCGCCAGCAGCCAAGACGATGGGGCGGACTATGGCTACACCTTC.